The 12 T cell receptor beta chains reported below all come from one sample, sequenced in a study of blood T cells in healthy people across ages. Sample-barcoded 5' priming and a J-beta primer mix drove a second PCR of about 6 to 12 cycles. TCRdb used MiXCR to reprocess the 5' RACE reads, holding one entry per CDR3 protein. The sample shows some 1.7 million distinct CDR3 sequences, 28% of them seen only once. The sequenced material came from blood. The receptors derive from a woman in her 30s in good health.

V and J are TRBV25-1 and TRBJ1-4; 9 nucleotides agree with TRBD1. V lost 8 bases and J lost 12; bases outside the gene matches: 16. The CDR3 is 15 amino acids. Germline CDR1 MGHDK, CDR2 SYGVNS. The CDR3 reads CASGQGQGPTSELFF. CDR3 DNA sequence: TGTGCCAGCGGTCAGGGACAGGGCCCGACTTCGGAACTGTTTTTT.

This clonotype was counted a few times. The chain is built from TRBV24-1 and TRBJ2-1; weak D call: TRBD2 (6 bases). The CDR3 sequence is 14 residues long. Looked up from germline, CDR1 is KGHDR and CDR2 is SFDVKD. Trimming removed 7 bases from V and 7 bases from J, with 16 bases in between. The CDR3 region is CATSRDSRGNEQFF. The CDR3, as DNA: TGTGCCACCAGCCGGGACTCCCGCGGGAATGAGCAGTTCTTC.

This clonotype was recorded at least ten times. This sequence joins TRBV7-3 and TRBJ2-1; TRBD2 is a possible D gene (5 bases). V was shortened by 4 bases and J by 8 bases, with 12 bases between the two germline ends. This CDR3 contains 13 residues. Germline assignment: CDR1 SGHTA and CDR2 FQGTGA. The DNA of the CDR3 is TGTGCCAGCAGCTCCCTAGCATCCTATGAGCAGTTCTTC. Protein: CASSSLASYEQFF.

The chain joins TRBV4-1 to TRBJ1-1, with 7 bases identical to TRBD1. Trimming at V came to 4 bases and at J to 0 bases, leaving 5 bases not matched to a gene. Germline V gives CDR1 MGHRA, CDR2 YSYEKL. This CDR3 comprises 15 residues. The CDR3 coding sequence is TGCGCCAGCAGCCCGATTACAGGGGTGAACACTGAAGCTTTCTTT. This encodes CASSPITGVNTEAFF.

Only a few counts were recorded for this clonotype. This chain uses TRBV7-9 with TRBJ2-7; D gene unclear. CDR3 length: 13 amino acids. Germline CDR1 SEHNR, CDR2 FQNEAQ (reference sequence). Deletions cut 5 bases from V and 3 bases from J, with 11 bases between. The CDR3 sequence is CASSLPSNYEQYF. Written as DNA, the CDR3 is TGTGCCAGCAGCCTCCCGAGTAACTACGAGCAGTACTTC.

This clonotype was recorded a few times. The chain couples TRBV12-3 or TRBV12-4 to TRBJ1-1; 8 bases align to TRBD1. This CDR3 is built from 15 residues. The junction had 6 bases not matched to a gene; V was cut back by 2 bases and J by 4 bases. The CDR3, as DNA: TGTGCCAGCAGTTTAAATCAGGGGGCGCCCACTGAAGCTTTCTTT. Translated, it gives CASSLNQGAPTEAFF.

This clonotype was picked up many times. The chain recombines TRBV7-6 with TRBJ2-1, with D perhaps assigned TRBD1 or TRBD2 (6 bases each). Trimming took 4 bases from V and 11 from J, leaving 15 bases between them. The germline V gene encodes CDR1 SGHVS and CDR2 FNYEAQ. This CDR3 comprises 13 residues. The CDR3 reads CASSWLEGVKQFF. The CDR3 DNA reads as TGTGCCAGCAGCTGGTTGGAGGGGGTAAAGCAGTTCTTC.

This clonotype showed up just a few times. The chain carries TRBV10-3 and TRBJ2-5, with unresolved D. Germline CDR1 and CDR2: ENHRY and SYGVKD. Trimming took 3 bases from V and 5 from J, leaving 10 bases between them. The CDR3 spans 13 residues. CDR3 sequence: CAISDERQETQYF. In nucleotides, the CDR3 is TGTGCCATCAGTGACGAGCGCCAGGAGACCCAGTACTTC.

This clonotype showed up just a few times. This rearrangement joins TRBV14 to TRBJ1-6; weak D call: TRBD1 (5 bases). The CDR3 loop spans 16 amino acids. The ends were cut back, 1 base at V and 8 bases at J, with 15 bases in the middle. The germline CDR1 and CDR2 sequences are SGHDN and FVKESK. The CDR3 loop is CASSQGNGGYDSPLHF. CDR3 bases: TGTGCCAGCAGCCAAGGGAACGGGGGTTACGATTCACCCCTCCACTTT.

The CDR3 coding sequence is TGCAGTGCTACCGGACAGGGCTATGAGCAGTTCTTC. Encoded protein: CSATGQGYEQFF. V usage is TRBV20-1 and J usage is TRBJ2-1; 8 positions agree with TRBD1. With V trimmed by 4 bases and J by 8 bases, 4 bases remained unmatched. Germline CDR1 and CDR2: DFQATT and SNEGSKA (reference sequence). This CDR3 region has 12 residues.

This clonotype was counted only a few times. The gene calls are TRBV2 and TRBJ2-7, with D tentatively TRBD1 (7 bases). The CDR3 is made up of 16 amino acids. Trimming removed 6 bases at V and 5 bases at J, with 23 bases between. The germline V gene has CDR1 SNHLY and CDR2 FYNNEI. The CDR3 DNA follows: TGTGCCAGCAGCCCAGGGCGGGACAGATATCCAGACGAGCAGTACTTC. This gives the protein CASSPGRDRYPDEQYF.

Details on this clonotype: A read error is possible here, since a much larger clone lies one base away. The CDR3 DNA reads TGTTCCAGCAGCCTAAGGAAGAGCCCTCGACTTTACAATGAGCAGTTCTTC. This sequence encodes CSSSLRKSPRLYNEQFF. The chain combines TRBV7-9 with TRBJ2-1; D is ambiguous. This CDR3 is 17 amino acids long. The germline CDR1 and CDR2 sequences are SEHNR and FQNEAQ (reference sequence).